One and the same sample provided the 8 T cell receptor beta chains below, sequenced in a study of Tregs in tolerant kidney transplant recipients. Sequenced by immunoSEQ multiplex PCR; TCRdb stores in-frame clones only, minus some. This table holds 100,000 to 120,000 clones, around 90% found once. This sample comprised CD4+ T cells from blood, obtained before the transplant. These receptors were collected from a human donor who received a combined kidney and bone marrow transplant.

The rearrangement joins TRBV11-3 to TRBJ1-1; D is uncertain. The CDR3 covers 14 residues. Germline CDR1 SGHNT, CDR2 YENEEA. V lost 3 bases to trimming and J lost 1 base, with 9 bases between them. This chain's CDR3 is CASSFGSQNTEAFF. CDR3 DNA: TGTGCCAGCAGCTTTGGCAGTCAGAACACTGAAGCTTTCTTT. The full variable domain, rest sourced from reference TRBV11-3 and TRBJ1-1, is EAGVVQSPRYKIIEKKQPVAFWCNPISGHNTLYWYLQNLGQGPELLIRYENEEAVDDSQLPKDRFSAERLKGVDSTLKIQPAELGDSAVYLCASSFGSQNTEAFFGQGTRLTVV.

This clone was found once. The CDR3 spells CASSRNVRTGTYGYTF. The CDR3 DNA is TGTGCCAGCAGTCGAAACGTCCGGACAGGGACCTATGGCTACACCTTC. This sequence joins TRBV28 and TRBJ1-2; 8 bases agree with TRBD1. Germline V CDR1 and CDR2: MDHEN, SYDVKM. The length of the CDR3 is 16 residues. V gave up 5 bases and J gave up 4 bases; unmatched junction bases: 12.

The chain carries TRBV7-9 and TRBJ2-3, with 12 positions matching TRBD2. Germline CDR1 and CDR2: SEHNR and FQNEAQ (reference sequence). J was trimmed by 3 bases and V by 1 base; bases with no gene match: 5. This CDR3 comprises 17 residues. CDR3 residues: CASSLVWTSGATDTQYF. The CDR3, as DNA: TGTGCCAGCAGCTTAGTTTGGACTAGCGGGGCTACAGATACGCAGTATTTT.

V gene TRBV29-1 combines with J gene TRBJ1-6; 7 nucleotides match TRBD1. The germline CDR1 and CDR2 sequences are SQVTM and ANQGSEA. With 6 bases clipped from V and 8 bases from J, the junction kept 10 bases outside the gene matches. The CDR3 length is 14 residues. CDR3 sequence: CSVRGGTEDSPLHF. CDR3 coding DNA: TGCAGCGTGCGTGGTGGGACAGAGGATTCACCCCTCCACTTT.

The chain employs TRBV5-1 and TRBJ2-1; 7 bases line up with TRBD2. CDR1 is SGHRS and CDR2 is YFSETQ in the germline V gene. The CDR3 extends over 16 amino acids. J lost 4 bases, V lost 0 bases, and 7 bases had no gene match. CDR3 in amino acids: CASSLERGDAYNEQFF. CDR3 sequence (DNA): TGCGCCAGCAGCTTGGAACGGGGGGACGCTTACAATGAGCAGTTCTTC.

This sequence joins TRBV30 and TRBJ2-7; 7 bases map to TRBD1. Germline V lookup: CDR1 GTSNPN, CDR2 SVGIG (reference sequence). Trimming cost V 5 bases and J 2 bases; bases outside gene matches: 12. CDR3 length equals 15 residues. The CDR3 loop reads CAWAARDRRAYEQYF. Here the CDR3 DNA reads TGTGCCTGGGCTGCGAGGGACAGACGGGCCTACGAGCAGTACTTC.

The chain joins TRBV28 to TRBJ1-1, with 7 nucleotides matching TRBD1. The CDR3 length is 17 residues. The junction had 17 bases not matched to a gene; V was cut back by 4 bases and J by 6 bases. Germline lookup yields CDR1 MDHEN and CDR2 SYDVKM. The CDR3 protein is CASSSLFVGQFISEAFF. The CDR3 coding sequence is TGTGCCAGCAGTTCTCTTTTCGTGGGACAGTTTATCTCTGAAGCTTTCTTT.

The chain recombines TRBV11-3 with TRBJ2-2, with 11 bases that match TRBD2. Germline V gene lookup returns CDR1 SGHNT and CDR2 YENEEA. The V segment lost 8 bases and the J segment 5 bases; nucleotides outside the gene matches: 7. CDR3 length: 15 residues. The CDR3, as DNA: TGTGCCAGCGGATTAGCGGGAGGGCGGACCGGGGAGCTGTTTTTT. Translation gives CASGLAGGRTGELFF.